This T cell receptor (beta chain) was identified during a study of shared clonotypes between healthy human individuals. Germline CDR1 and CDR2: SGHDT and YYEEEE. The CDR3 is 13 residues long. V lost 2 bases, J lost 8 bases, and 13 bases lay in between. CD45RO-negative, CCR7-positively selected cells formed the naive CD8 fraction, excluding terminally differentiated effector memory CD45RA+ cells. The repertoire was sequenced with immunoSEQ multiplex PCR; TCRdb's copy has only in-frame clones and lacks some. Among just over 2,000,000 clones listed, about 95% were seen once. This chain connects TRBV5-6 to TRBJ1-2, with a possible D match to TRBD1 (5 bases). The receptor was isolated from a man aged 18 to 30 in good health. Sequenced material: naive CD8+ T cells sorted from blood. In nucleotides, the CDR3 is TGTGCCAGCAGCTTCGGAGGGACTCGCGGCTACACCTTC. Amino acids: CASSFGGTRGYTF.